The 20 T cell receptor beta chains in this list originate from one sample, sequenced in a study of cytotoxic CD8 clonotypes in ibrutinib-treated CLL. Repertoires were generated with immunoSEQ multiplex PCR, while TCRdb's copy carries only in-frame clones and drops some. The top ten hold roughly 6.4% of the sample, which has 200,000 to 250,000 clones, over 65% seen once. This material consisted of PBMCs, taken after 12 months of ibrutinib treatment. The receptors here all came from a human donor with chronic lymphocytic leukemia.

This chain joins TRBV25-1 and TRBJ1-2; a possible D gene is TRBD1 (5 bases). The CDR3 sequence is 13 residues long. Trimming removed 6 bases from V and 7 bases from J, with 15 bases in between. Germline V lookup: CDR1 MGHDK, CDR2 SYGVNS. In DNA form, the CDR3 reads TGTGCCAGCAGCATGAACCGGGGGGTTGGCTACACCTTC. Residues: CASSMNRGVGYTF.

The chain links TRBV7-2 to TRBJ2-7; TRBD2 is a possible D gene (5 bases). The V gene lost 5 bases and the J gene lost 5 bases, with 13 bases spanning the gap. The CDR3 totals 13 residues. Germline lookup yields CDR1 SGHTA and CDR2 FQGNSA. The CDR3 bases are TGTGCCAGCAGCCCTGAAACGGGAAACGAGCAGTACTTC. Translation: CASSPETGNEQYF.

The J gene is TRBJ2-4, the V gene TRBV4-3; TRBD2 agrees at 8 bases. The V segment lost 0 bases and the J segment 8 bases; nucleotides outside the gene matches: 9. In germline, CDR1 is LGHNA, CDR2 YSLEER. The CDR3 loop spans 16 amino acids. The CDR3 sequence: CASSQDKLSGSYIQYF. The DNA of the CDR3 is TGCGCCAGCAGCCAAGATAAATTGAGCGGGAGCTACATTCAGTACTTC.

The chain combines TRBV29-1 with TRBJ1-5; D may be TRBD1 (5 bases). Germline V lookup: CDR1 SQVTM, CDR2 ANQGSEA. V was shortened by 4 bases and J by 6 bases, with 10 bases between the two germline ends. This CDR3 spans 12 amino acids. The CDR3 sequence: CSVAGSGQPQHF. CDR3 DNA: TGCAGCGTTGCAGGGAGCGGTCAGCCCCAGCATTTT.

The chain joins TRBV6-4 to TRBJ1-1; D may be TRBD1 (6 bases). V lost 3 bases and J 4 bases, leaving 9 bases between the germline ends. The CDR3 runs to 13 residues. CDR1 is MRHNA, CDR2 SNTAGT, per germline. For the CDR3, the DNA is TGTGCCAGCAGTGAGTTACAGGGCACTGAAGCTTTCTTT. It is translated as CASSELQGTEAFF.

The chain carries TRBV18 and TRBJ1-3; D is unclear. Trimming took off 2 bases at V and 2 bases at J, with 13 bases between the two ends. CDR1 and CDR2 (germline): KGHSH, LQKENI. The CDR3 has 16 residues. The CDR3 sequence: CASSPGDGRTGNTIYF. For the CDR3, the DNA is TGTGCCAGCTCACCAGGAGATGGTCGCACTGGAAACACCATATATTTT.

This clone has just a few counts. DNA for the CDR3: TGTGCCAGCAGCTTAGGAGGGACAGCGTATGGCTACACCTTC. It translates to CASSLGGTAYGYTF. The chain couples TRBV7-2 to TRBJ1-2, with 7 nucleotides matching TRBD1. The J segment lost 5 bases and the V segment lost 1 base, leaving 4 bases of the junction unmatched. The germline CDR1 and CDR2 sequences are SGHTA and FQGNSA. This CDR3 spans 14 amino acids.

The CDR3 nucleotides are TGTGCCAGCAGCCTCCTCAGGGGCGGCTACACCTTC. Encoded protein: CASSLLRGGYTF. The chain has TRBV4-2 and TRBJ1-2; the D gene is possibly TRBD1 (6 bases). Germline CDR1 LGHNA, CDR2 YNFKEQ. This CDR3 has 12 residues. Trimming left V 4 bases short and J 8 bases short, with 11 bases between.

This clone has just a few counts. This chain connects TRBV11-2 to TRBJ2-3, with TRBD1 matching 8 bases. Trimming took 1 base from V and 5 from J; bases not matched to a gene: 8. Looked up from germline, CDR1 is SGHAT and CDR2 is FQNNGV. The CDR3 is made up of 16 amino acids. The CDR3 loop reads CASSLARTGRQDTQYF. The CDR3 nucleotides read TGTGCCAGCAGCTTAGCTCGGACAGGGAGGCAAGATACGCAGTATTTT.

The gene calls are TRBV6-6 and TRBJ1-5; tentative D call: TRBD1 (5 bases). The CDR3 contains 13 residues. The V gene lost 4 bases and the J gene lost 4 bases, with 8 bases spanning the gap. In germline, CDR1 is MNHNY, CDR2 SVGAGI (reference sequence). The CDR3 region has the DNA TGTGCCAGCAGTTCCGACAGAAATCAGCCCCAGCATTTT. This sequence encodes CASSSDRNQPQHF.

This clone was picked up many times. Other DNA sequences in this sample translate to the same CDR3. The chain is built from TRBV30 and TRBJ1-3, with D unresolved. CDR1 and CDR2 from the germline V gene are GTSNPN and SVGIG (reference sequence). V was shortened by 0 bases and J by 0 bases, with 6 bases between the two germline ends. The CDR3 contains 14 residues. CDR3 nucleotide sequence: TGTGCCTGGAGTGTTTGGAGCTCTGGAAACACCATATATTTT. Residues: CAWSVWSSGNTIYF.

Details on this clone: One end of the junction is discordant with germline, which a read error may explain. V is TRBV7-7 and J is TRBJ2-7, with 8 bases that match TRBD1. The CDR3 length is 15 residues. The germline CDR1 and CDR2 sequences are SSHAT and FNYEAQ (reference sequence). The CDR3 bases are TGTGCTAGCAGCTTACGGACAGGGAGTACCTACGAGCAGTACTTC. Translation gives CASSLRTGSTYEQYF.

The gene calls are TRBV27 and TRBJ1-2, with unresolved D. Trimming shortened V by 4 bases and J by 3 bases, and 15 bases separated the two germline ends. The CDR3 sequence is 15 residues long. The germline V gene has CDR1 MNHEY and CDR2 SMNVEV (reference sequence). CDR3 bases: TGTGCCAGCAGTTCCCGAAACACTGGGGACTATGGCTACACCTTC. Its translation is CASSSRNTGDYGYTF.

V and J are TRBV7-8 and TRBJ1-6; D is unclear. Germline V gene lookup returns CDR1 SGHVS and CDR2 FQNEAQ. The germline V and J ends were trimmed by 3 bases and 8 bases, with 14 bases remaining between them. The CDR3 has 15 amino acids. CDR3 amino acids: CASSFPAGRDSPLHF. The CDR3 bases are TGTGCCAGCAGCTTCCCTGCCGGGCGGGATTCACCCCTCCACTTT.

This clone has a handful of counts. The rearrangement uses TRBV29-1 and TRBJ1-1; D is undetermined. CDR1 is SQVTM, CDR2 ANQGSEA, per germline. V was trimmed by 4 bases and J by 4 bases, leaving 10 bases between them. The CDR3 runs 12 residues. The CDR3 nucleotides read TGCAGCGTTGGGGTGTCGGGCACTGAAGCTTTCTTT. The encoded protein is CSVGVSGTEAFF.

This chain uses TRBV30 with TRBJ1-5, with a tentative D call TRBD1 (5 bases). The CDR3 loop spans 13 amino acids. Germline lookup yields CDR1 GTSNPN and CDR2 SVGIG (reference sequence). V shed 3 bases and J shed 4 bases, with 10 bases lying between them. This chain's CDR3 is CAWSPQVNQPQHF. As DNA, the CDR3 is TGTGCCTGGAGCCCACAGGTTAATCAGCCCCAGCATTTT.

The V and J genes are TRBV5-3 and TRBJ2-1; TRBD1 is a possible D gene (5 bases). TRBV5-3 is noted as an ORF with a role that remains uncertain. This CDR3 region has 14 residues. The ends were cut back, 0 bases at V and 9 bases at J, with 13 bases in the middle. The CDR3 spells CARSLGGRASEQFF. DNA for the CDR3: TGTGCCAGAAGCTTGGGCGGCAGGGCCAGTGAGCAGTTCTTC.

This clone was counted between two and nine times. V is TRBV28 and J is TRBJ1-1; TRBD1 is a possible D gene (6 bases). V gave up 4 bases and J gave up 6 bases, with 24 bases separating them. The germline CDR1 and CDR2 sequences are MDHEN and SYDVKM. The CDR3 covers 17 residues. The CDR3 DNA sequence: TGTGCCAGCAGTTCCAACAGGGTGTTAAAGTCCGCTGCTGAAGCTTTCTTT. Its protein product is CASSSNRVLKSAAEAFF.

The chain joins TRBV5-1 to TRBJ2-2; D is uncertain. The V and J ends lost 3 bases and 7 bases respectively, with 13 bases between them. This CDR3 is built from 14 residues. The germline gives CDR1 SGHRS, CDR2 YFSETQ. The CDR3 nucleotides are TGCGCCAGCAGCTCCCAAGGGTTGGACGGGGAGCTGTTTTTT. Translating gives CASSSQGLDGELFF.

In this sample, this clone turned up many times. A read error may account for a junction end that differs from germline. V usage is TRBV3-1 (or the pseudogene TRBV3-2) and J usage is TRBJ2-1; possible D gene TRBD2, 5 bases. Per germline, CDR1 LGHDT and CDR2 YNNKEL (reference sequence). CDR3 length: 9 residues. DNA of the CDR3: TGCACCACCGGGGATGAGCAGTTCTTC. As protein: CTTGDEQFF.